The TCR beta chain under discussion was sequenced for a study of cytomegalovirus exposure and HLA in healthy donors. Study-level points and caveats: Reports indicated that the classifier achieved high specificity and sensitivity in diagnosing cytomegalovirus status. In vitro work confirmed that three CMV-associated chains recognize CMV antigens. Whilst most TCR sequences proved rare, a subset of public TCRs occurred across many donors.

Germline V gene lookup returns CDR1 LNHDA and CDR2 SQIVND (reference sequence). The CDR3 is 15 amino acids. The ends were cut back, 0 bases at V and 2 bases at J, with 11 bases in the middle. As for this clone: As yet, its antigen is unknown.

Assay: immunoSEQ multiplex PCR; the TCRdb copy retains only in-frame clones and omits some. The data hold about 78,000 clones, with about 96% observed a single time. This TCR was sampled from a young man in good health and CMV-seropositive. The chain is built from TRBV19 and TRBJ2-7; D is possibly TRBD1 (5 bases). Specimen: PBMCs. The CDR3 reads CASSIDLQAAYEQYF. CDR3 sequence (DNA): TGTGCCAGTAGTATAGATCTACAGGCCGCCTACGAGCAGTACTTC.